Listed below are T cell receptor beta chains from one sample, sequenced in a study of shared clonotypes between healthy human individuals. Clones were read by immunoSEQ multiplex PCR, and TCRdb kept only the in-frame ones, dropping some. Among 2 million to 2.5 million clones listed, 93% were seen once. The specimen sequenced was naive CD8+ T cells from PBMCs. The receptors stem from a man younger than 30 in good health. Some clones in this sample may be carry-over from other donors' samples. CDR3s include the opening cysteine and the closing phenylalanine or tryptophan. A D gene is named only where the DNA matches it firmly. Clone size is not always given. Where it is, it says once, few, many or a class for expanded clones.

J: TRBJ2-3; D: TRBD1; V: TRBV4-3; size: -; CDR3: CASSQDAGQVGGTDTQYF; DNA: TGCGCCAGCAGCCAAGACGCCGGACAGGTGGGAGGCACAGATACGCAGTATTTT
J: TRBJ1-1; D: -; V: TRBV29-1; size: once; CDR3: CSVVKFGVREAFF; DNA: TGCAGCGTTGTTAAGTTTGGTGTGCGTGAAGCTTTCTTT
J: TRBJ2-3; D: -; V: TRBV19; size: -; CDR3: CASSMMRYGTDTQYF; DNA: TGTGCCAGTAGTATGATGCGTTATGGCACAGATACGCAGTATTTT
J: TRBJ2-3; D: -; V: TRBV7-9; size: -; CDR3: CASSLVPRAGQYF; DNA: TGTGCCAGCAGCTTAGTTCCCAGGGCGGGGCAGTATTTT
J: TRBJ2-1; D: -; V: TRBV30; size: -; CDR3: CAWSVLYGRNNEQFF; DNA: TGTGCCTGGAGTGTACTTTATGGGAGAAACAATGAGCAGTTCTTC
J: TRBJ2-4; D: TRBD2; V: TRBV7-9; size: -; CDR3: CASSPTGTTRNIQYF; DNA: TGTGCCAGCAGCCCAACCGGGACTACTAGGAACATTCAGTACTTC
J: TRBJ2-7; D: TRBD1; V: TRBV27; size: -; CDR3: CASSPRTGDEQYF; DNA: TGTGCCAGCAGTCCACGAACAGGGGACGAGCAGTACTTC
J: TRBJ2-7; D: -; V: TRBV28; size: -; CDR3: CASSPGTYEQYF; DNA: TGTGCCAGCAGTCCCGGCACCTACGAGCAGTACTTC
J: TRBJ2-7; D: -; V: TRBV9; size: -; CDR3: CASSSRDGLYEQYF; DNA: TGTGCCAGCAGCTCCCGGGACGGCTTGTACGAGCAGTACTTC
J: TRBJ2-2; D: -; V: TRBV4-1; size: -; CDR3: CASSQAGVGTGELFF; DNA: TGCGCCAGCAGCCAAGCGGGAGTGGGCACCGGGGAGCTGTTTTTT
J: TRBJ2-1; D: -; V: TRBV10-1; size: few; CDR3: CASSESSEQFF; DNA: TGCGCCAGCAGTGAGTCGTCCGAGCAGTTCTTC
J: TRBJ2-1; D: -; V: TRBV29-1; size: -; CDR3: CSVLGPYSYNEQFF; DNA: TGCAGCGTTCTGGGGCCTTACTCCTACAATGAGCAGTTCTTC
J: TRBJ2-7; D: -; V: TRBV10-2; size: -; CDR3: CASSELGPRVHEQYF; DNA: TGCGCCAGCAGTGAGCTGGGACCCAGAGTCCACGAGCAGTACTTC
J: TRBJ2-3; D: -; V: TRBV9; size: once; CDR3: CASSPGPGTDTQYF; DNA: TGTGCCAGCAGCCCGGGCCCAGGCACAGATACGCAGTATTTT
J: TRBJ1-1; D: -; V: TRBV25-1; size: -; CDR3: CASSELGVGNTEAFF; DNA: TGTGCCAGCAGTGAATTGGGAGTCGGGAACACTGAAGCTTTCTTT
J: TRBJ1-1; D: -; V: TRBV27; size: few; CDR3: CASSPSVGEWNTEAFF; DNA: TGTGCCAGCAGTCCCTCCGTGGGGGAATGGAACACTGAAGCTTTCTTT
J: TRBJ2-5; D: -; V: TRBV5-6; size: -; CDR3: CASSLVGYQETQYF; DNA: TGTGCCAGCAGCTTGGTGGGGTACCAAGAGACCCAGTACTTC
J: TRBJ1-2; D: -; V: TRBV27; size: -; CDR3: CASSPTASYGYTF; DNA: TGTGCCAGCAGTCCGACAGCCTCTTATGGCTACACCTTC
J: TRBJ2-5; D: -; V: TRBV7-6; size: -; CDR3: CASSLPFSLAEQETQYF; DNA: TGTGCCAGCAGCTTACCTTTTTCTTTGGCCGAACAAGAGACCCAGTACTTC
J: TRBJ2-2; D: -; V: TRBV27; size: -; CDR3: CASRTDSTNTGELFF; DNA: TGTGCCAGCAGGACGGACAGTACGAACACCGGGGAGCTGTTTTTT
J: TRBJ2-5; D: TRBD1; V: TRBV30; size: -; CDR3: CAWSVWDREGETQYF; DNA: TGTGCCTGGAGTGTATGGGACAGGGAAGGAGAGACCCAGTACTTC
J: TRBJ2-7; D: TRBD2; V: TRBV19; size: -; CDR3: CASSVAGVFYEQYF; DNA: TGTGCCAGTAGCGTAGCGGGAGTCTTCTACGAGCAGTACTTC
J: TRBJ2-3; D: -; V: TRBV7-6; size: -; CDR3: CASSLSGVSTDTQYF; DNA: TGTGCCAGCAGCTTATCGGGGGTTTCCACAGATACGCAGTATTTT
J: TRBJ2-7; D: -; V: TRBV11-2; size: -; CDR3: CASWDRDQPYEQYF; DNA: TGTGCCAGCTGGGACCGGGACCAACCGTACGAGCAGTACTTC
J: TRBJ2-3; D: -; V: TRBV28; size: -; CDR3: CASSLSTVAGTDTQYF; DNA: TGTGCCAGCAGTTTGTCCACGGTGGCGGGCACAGATACGCAGTATTTT
J: TRBJ2-1; D: -; V: TRBV7-9; size: -; CDR3: CASSLADEQFF; DNA: TGTGCCAGCAGCTTAGCGGATGAGCAGTTCTTC
J: TRBJ2-7; D: -; V: TRBV9; size: -; CDR3: CASSVEGNRAYEQYF; DNA: TGTGCCAGCAGCGTAGAGGGAAACAGGGCCTACGAGCAGTACTTC
J: TRBJ2-1; D: -; V: TRBV29-1; size: -; CDR3: CSVEGAERYNEQFF; DNA: TGCAGCGTTGAAGGGGCGGAGAGATACAATGAGCAGTTCTTC
J: TRBJ2-1; D: -; V: TRBV27; size: few; CDR3: CASSLSANEQFF; DNA: TGTGCCAGCAGTTTATCGGCCAATGAGCAGTTCTTC
J: TRBJ2-2; D: -; V: TRBV2; size: -; CDR3: CASSEFQGRKGELFF; DNA: TGTGCCAGCAGTGAATTCCAGGGGAGGAAGGGGGAGCTGTTTTTT
J: TRBJ2-1; D: TRBD2; V: TRBV7-9; size: -; CDR3: CASSSTSGSYNEQFF; DNA: TGTGCCAGCAGCTCAACTAGCGGCTCCTACAATGAGCAGTTCTTC
J: TRBJ2-2; D: -; V: TRBV5-4; size: few; CDR3: CASSPPGGPNTGELFF; DNA: TGTGCCAGCAGCCCCCCGGGCGGGCCGAACACCGGGGAGCTGTTTTTT
J: TRBJ2-7; D: -; V: TRBV6-5; size: -; CDR3: CASSPSSSYEQYF; DNA: TGTGCCAGCAGCCCCAGCAGCTCCTACGAGCAGTACTTC
J: TRBJ2-1; D: -; V: TRBV28; size: -; CDR3: CASSPGGPYNEQFF; DNA: TGTGCCAGCAGTCCGGGCGGCCCCTACAATGAGCAGTTCTTC
J: TRBJ2-7; D: -; V: TRBV7-8; size: -; CDR3: CASSLAPGGSYEQYF; DNA: TGTGCCAGCAGCTTAGCTCCCGGGGGCAGCTACGAGCAGTACTTC
J: TRBJ2-1; D: TRBD2; V: TRBV2; size: -; CDR3: CASSEHSGRQPYGQFF; DNA: TGTGCCAGCAGCGAACATAGCGGGAGGCAACCCTACGGGCAGTTCTTC
J: TRBJ2-3; D: -; V: TRBV7-9; size: -; CDR3: CASSPIADTQYF; DNA: TGTGCCAGCAGCCCTATTGCAGATACGCAGTATTTT
J: TRBJ2-7; D: -; V: TRBV28; size: -; CDR3: CASSLSGLMSHEQYF; DNA: TGTGCCAGCAGCCTTTCAGGGTTAATGAGCCACGAGCAGTACTTC
J: TRBJ2-1; D: TRBD1; V: TRBV28; size: -; CDR3: CASRKLRDRGDEQFF; DNA: TGTGCAAGCAGGAAGCTTAGGGACAGAGGGGATGAGCAGTTCTTC
J: TRBJ2-7; D: TRBD1; V: TRBV14; size: -; CDR3: CASSPTGGHNSYEQYF; DNA: TGTGCCAGCAGCCCGACAGGGGGCCACAATTCCTACGAGCAGTACTTC
J: TRBJ2-7; D: -; V: TRBV28; size: -; CDR3: CASSPSTGATTYEQYF; DNA: TGTGCCAGCAGTCCCTCGACAGGAGCCACAACCTACGAGCAGTACTTC
J: TRBJ2-5; D: -; V: TRBV21-1; size: once; CDR3: CATADTTQYF; DNA: TGTGCCACTGCCGACACCACCCAGTACTTC
J: TRBJ2-7; D: TRBD1; V: TRBV7-3; size: -; CDR3: CASSPDRGPIHEQYF; DNA: TGTGCCAGCAGCCCGGACAGGGGGCCCATCCACGAGCAGTACTTC
J: TRBJ2-7; D: TRBD2; V: TRBV29-1; size: -; CDR3: CSTRPGLAGGSYEQYF; DNA: TGCAGCACCAGACCGGGACTAGCGGGAGGTTCCTACGAGCAGTACTTC
J: TRBJ2-2; D: -; V: TRBV30; size: -; CDR3: CAWKRGAWDTGELFF; DNA: TGTGCCTGGAAGAGGGGGGCCTGGGACACCGGGGAGCTGTTTTTT
J: TRBJ2-2; D: -; V: TRBV4-3; size: -; CDR3: CASSQGSGELFF; DNA: TGCGCCAGCAGCCAGGGGAGCGGGGAGCTGTTTTTT
J: TRBJ2-7; D: -; V: TRBV14; size: -; CDR3: CASSQGGSHEQYF; DNA: TGTGCCAGCAGCCAAGGTGGATCACACGAGCAGTACTTC
J: TRBJ2-5; D: TRBD1; V: TRBV7-3; size: -; CDR3: CASSSDRRKETQYF; DNA: TGTGCCAGCAGCTCGGACAGGCGTAAAGAGACCCAGTACTTC
J: TRBJ2-7; D: -; V: TRBV29-1; size: -; CDR3: CSVEGVGSYEQYF; DNA: TGCAGCGTTGAGGGGGTAGGTTCCTACGAGCAGTACTTC
J: TRBJ1-2; D: -; V: TRBV9; size: -; CDR3: CASTHGGLGYTF; DNA: TGTGCCAGCACCCATGGGGGGTTAGGCTACACCTTC
J: TRBJ2-7; D: -; V: TRBV27; size: -; CDR3: CASSLTWTQRLDEQYF; DNA: TGTGCCAGCAGCCTAACATGGACACAGAGGTTGGACGAGCAGTACTTC
J: TRBJ1-1; D: -; V: TRBV4-3; size: -; CDR3: CASSHRGSTEAFF; DNA: TGCGCCAGCAGCCATAGGGGGTCCACTGAAGCTTTCTTT
J: TRBJ2-1; D: TRBD2; V: TRBV19; size: -; CDR3: CASSDPGLADNEQFF; DNA: TGTGCCAGTAGTGATCCGGGACTAGCGGACAATGAGCAGTTCTTC
J: TRBJ1-1; D: TRBD1; V: TRBV19; size: -; CDR3: CASSSRRDREWAFF; DNA: TGTGCCAGTAGTAGCCGCCGGGACAGGGAATGGGCTTTCTTT
J: TRBJ2-7; D: -; V: TRBV9; size: once; CDR3: CASSVYPANEQYF; DNA: TGTGCCAGCAGCGTATATCCCGCCAATGAGCAGTACTTC
J: TRBJ1-2; D: TRBD1; V: TRBV29-1; size: -; CDR3: CSAPGQGSYGYTF; DNA: TGCAGCGCCCCCGGACAGGGAAGCTATGGCTACACCTTC